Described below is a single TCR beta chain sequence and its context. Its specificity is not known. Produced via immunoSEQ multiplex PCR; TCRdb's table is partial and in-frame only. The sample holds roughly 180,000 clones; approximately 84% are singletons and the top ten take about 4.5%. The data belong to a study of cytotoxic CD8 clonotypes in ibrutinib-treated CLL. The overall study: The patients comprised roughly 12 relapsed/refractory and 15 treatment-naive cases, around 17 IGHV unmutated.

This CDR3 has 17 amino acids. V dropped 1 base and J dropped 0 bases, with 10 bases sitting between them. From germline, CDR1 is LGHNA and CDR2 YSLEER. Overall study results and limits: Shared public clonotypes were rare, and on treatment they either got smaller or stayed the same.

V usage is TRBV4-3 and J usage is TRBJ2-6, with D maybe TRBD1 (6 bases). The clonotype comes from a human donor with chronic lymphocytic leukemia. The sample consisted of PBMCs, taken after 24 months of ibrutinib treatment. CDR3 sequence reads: CASSQGQATSGANVLTF. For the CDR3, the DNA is TGCGCCAGCAGCCAAGGACAGGCCACCTCTGGGGCCAACGTCCTGACTTTC.